The source of this T cell receptor beta chain is a study of blood T cell repertoires in COVID-19. Study information: From T cells, B-cell-depleted T cells, or PBMCs came the material, which was cDNA or gDNA.

Germline V CDR1 and CDR2: LGHDT, YNNKEL (reference sequence). Unmatched junction bases numbered 7, after V lost 2 bases and J lost 1 base. This CDR3 region has 19 residues. Authors' processing steps: The authors estimated nucleated cell counts from reference gene primer amplification. Assay: immunoSEQ multiplex PCR; the TCRdb copy retains only in-frame clones and omits some. Clonal size and the V and J genes are those of that table, whereas D and trimming came from the DNA. The sample shows 65,000 to 100,000 clones, 88% of them seen only once. The V call is TRBV3-1 (or the pseudogene TRBV3-2), the J call TRBJ2-3, with 15 bases matching TRBD2. This TCR was recovered from a woman aged 80 or older with acute or convalescent COVID-19. Input material: peripheral blood. The CDR3: CASSQTSGLAGGGTDTQYF. The CDR3 region has the DNA TGTGCCAGCAGCCAAACCTCGGGACTAGCGGGGGGCGGCACAGATACGCAGTATTTT.